This TCR beta chain comes out of a study of blood T cell repertoires in COVID-19. Background on the study: COVID-19 samples collected from the United States, Italy and Spain covered acute and convalescent phases. PBMCs, B-cell-depleted T cells, or T cells provided the cDNA or gDNA that made up the material.

The assay was immunoSEQ multiplex PCR, and TCRdb's table has in-frame clones only and misses some. The sample holds roughly 150,000 clones; 82% are singletons and the top ten take 15% to 20%. Each recovered donor of Cohort 3 presented with two negative PCRs, clearance, or symptom resolution. This CDR3 has 15 amino acids. V lost 2 bases, J lost 1 base, and 9 bases lay in between. The germline V gene has CDR1 MNHEY and CDR2 SVGAGI. The chain has TRBV6-5 and TRBJ1-3; TRBD1 might be the D (5 bases). This TCR came from a man between 60 and 75 years old who had recovered from COVID-19. Sequencing was done on a sample of PBMCs or T cells enriched from blood (not recorded which). CDR3 DNA: TGTGCCAGCAGTTACGGAGGGGATTCTGGAAACACCATATATTTT. Protein: CASSYGGDSGNTIYF.